The source of this T cell receptor (beta chain) is a study of cytomegalovirus exposure and HLA in healthy donors. Healthy bone marrow donors made up the donor group. V was pared by 1 base and J by 4 bases, with 16 bases of the junction left unmatched. Germline V gene lookup returns CDR1 SGHTA and CDR2 FQGNSA. CDR3 length: 18 amino acids. Comments on this clone: Its antigen is not known.

PCR amplification relied on 60 Vbeta primers (plus 13 Jbeta primers). Repertoires were generated with immunoSEQ multiplex PCR, while TCRdb's copy carries only in-frame clones and drops some. With under 100,000 clones in the sample, the ten largest clones hold about 4.6%. Study conclusions and caveats: In a later analysis, TCR beta V- and J-gene trimming was associated with a missense DCLRE1C variant.

This clonotype was sampled from a man younger than 40 in good health and CMV-seronegative. Sequenced input: PBMCs. This rearrangement joins TRBV7-2 to TRBJ2-7, with TRBD2 matching over 7 bases. CDR3 amino acids: CASSLGGSGYELMYEQYF. The DNA of the CDR3 is TGTGCCAGCAGCTTAGGGGGTAGCGGGTACGAGCTCATGTACGAGCAGTACTTC. The variable domain in full, with the rest retrieved from reference TRBV7-2 and TRBJ2-7, is GAGVSQSPSNKVTEKGKDVELRCDPISGHTALYWYRQSLGQGLEFLIYFQGNSAPDKSGLPSDRFSAERTGGSVSTLTIQRTQQEDSAVYLCASSLGGSGYELMYEQYFGPGTRLTVT.